The source of this T cell receptor (beta chain) is a study of T cell responses to AZD1222 COVID-19 vaccine. Study outcomes and limitations: Donors were largely white British and mainly female; clonal diversity was possibly underestimated. Seropositivity was recorded at baseline in only a handful of AZD1222 recipients. Among vaccine-associated CD4 TCRs, coverage spanned spike, with dominance at 160-218 and 743-854.

This CDR3 has 12 amino acids. A note on this clone: Its antigen is not identified.

Assay: immunoSEQ multiplex PCR; the TCRdb copy retains only in-frame clones and omits some. The sample has about 150,000 clones, more than 80% seen once. The sample in question was peripheral blood, obtained 28 days after the second dose of the MenACWY control vaccine. This receptor was taken from an adult who received the MenACWY meningococcal vaccine as a control. The chain carries TRBV21-1 and TRBJ1-1. TRBV21-1 is an annotated pseudogene. CDR3 coding DNA: TGTGCCAGCAGCAGCTGGGGGGCTGAAGCTTTCTTT. Its protein is CASSSWGAEAFF.